This T cell receptor (beta chain) is from a study of PD-L1 blockade in urothelial cancer. Study conclusions and caveats: Blood clones associated with the tumor expanded more at 3 weeks in durable-benefit patients.

Synthetic TCR analog templates were spiked into all PCRs individually. Data came from immunoSEQ multiplex PCR; TCRdb stores just in-frame clones and leaves some out. The sample carries approximately 50,000 clones, around 90% recorded once. This clone was detected once. Its antigen is unidentified. The time point is: peripheral blood 6 weeks after treatment start. The sequence derives from a man between 60 and 75 years old with urothelial cancer. This specimen was PBMCs, taken around atezolizumab (anti-PD-L1) treatment.

The CDR3 DNA is TGTGCCAGCAGCCAGGGGGCTGGGGCCAACGTCCTGACTTTC. This translates into CASSQGAGANVLTF. The rearrangement links TRBV7-9 to TRBJ2-6, with 7 positions matching TRBD1. The CDR3 totals 14 residues. From germline, CDR1 is SEHNR and CDR2 FQNEAQ (reference sequence). V shed 5 bases, J shed 2 bases, and the junction held 0 bases outside the gene matches.